The rows below give T cell receptor beta chains drawn from one sample of a study of blood T cell repertoires in COVID-19. TCRdb keeps only in-frame clones here, not all; method: immunoSEQ multiplex PCR. The sample carries fewer than 250,000 clones, around 83% recorded once. Input material: peripheral blood. The receptors stem from a woman in her forties or fifties with acute or convalescent COVID-19. The CDR3 runs from the conserved cysteine through the conserved F or W. Each record gives: J gene, V gene, clone size, D gene, CDR3 protein, CDR3 DNA. D genes are given only for firm matches. Part of the rows lack a size; the others show once, few, many or a class for expanded clones.

j_call: TRBJ2-7; v_call: TRBV13; clone_size: NA; d_call: TRBD2; cdr3_aa: CASSPLAGVSYEQYF; cdr3_nt: TGTGCCAGCAGCCCACTAGCGGGCGTATCCTACGAGCAGTACTTC
j_call: TRBJ2-1; v_call: TRBV6-5; clone_size: NA; d_call: NA; cdr3_aa: CASSPGGPGEQFF; cdr3_nt: TGTGCCAGCAGTCCCGGAGGGCCGGGTGAGCAGTTCTTC
j_call: TRBJ1-4; v_call: TRBV2; clone_size: NA; d_call: NA; cdr3_aa: CASREERGTHEKLFF; cdr3_nt: TGTGCCAGCAGAGAGGAGAGGGGGACGCATGAAAAACTGTTTTTT
j_call: TRBJ2-7; v_call: TRBV5-6; clone_size: NA; d_call: TRBD1; cdr3_aa: CASSLARGQGSYEQYF; cdr3_nt: TGTGCCAGCAGCTTGGCTCGGGGACAGGGTTCCTACGAGCAGTACTTC
j_call: TRBJ1-1; v_call: TRBV19; clone_size: NA; d_call: NA; cdr3_aa: CASSIGQGRDTEAFF; cdr3_nt: TGTGCCAGTAGTATAGGTCAGGGAAGAGACACTGAAGCTTTCTTT
j_call: TRBJ1-1; v_call: TRBV3-1/TRBV3-2; clone_size: NA; d_call: TRBD1; cdr3_aa: CASSQGWTGVTEAFF; cdr3_nt: TGTGCCAGCAGCCAAGGTTGGACAGGGGTGACTGAAGCTTTCTTT
j_call: TRBJ2-2; v_call: TRBV11-2; clone_size: NA; d_call: TRBD1; cdr3_aa: CASRAPGQGRTGELFF; cdr3_nt: TGTGCCAGCAGAGCCCCGGGACAGGGTCGGACCGGGGAGCTGTTTTTT
j_call: TRBJ1-5; v_call: TRBV7-8; clone_size: NA; d_call: NA; cdr3_aa: CASSLDQNQPQHF; cdr3_nt: TGTGCCAGCAGCTTAGATCAGAATCAGCCCCAGCATTTT
j_call: TRBJ1-5; v_call: TRBV15; clone_size: NA; d_call: NA; cdr3_aa: CATSRGIQGSGQPQHF; cdr3_nt: TGTGCCACCAGCAGGGGGATTCAGGGGTCAGGTCAGCCCCAGCATTTT
j_call: TRBJ2-7; v_call: TRBV21-1; clone_size: NA; d_call: NA; cdr3_aa: CASSKDPRVEQYF; cdr3_nt: TGTGCCAGCAGCAAAGACCCGCGGGTCGAGCAGTACTTC
j_call: TRBJ1-4; v_call: TRBV6-5; clone_size: NA; d_call: NA; cdr3_aa: CASGRGGYNEKLFF; cdr3_nt: TGTGCCAGCGGTCGAGGGGGTTATAATGAAAAACTGTTTTTT
j_call: TRBJ2-3; v_call: TRBV6-1; clone_size: NA; d_call: NA; cdr3_aa: CASSEQTGEGDTQYF; cdr3_nt: TGTGCCAGCAGTGAGCAGACAGGGGAGGGTGATACGCAGTATTTT
j_call: TRBJ2-7; v_call: TRBV11-2; clone_size: NA; d_call: NA; cdr3_aa: CASSLDRRVDEQYF; cdr3_nt: TGTGCCAGCAGCTTAGATCGGCGGGTAGACGAGCAGTACTTC
j_call: TRBJ1-1; v_call: TRBV7-2; clone_size: few; d_call: TRBD1; cdr3_aa: CASGPGGSNTEAFF; cdr3_nt: TGTGCCAGCGGACCAGGGGGATCGAACACTGAAGCTTTCTTT
j_call: TRBJ1-6; v_call: TRBV5-5; clone_size: once; d_call: TRBD1; cdr3_aa: CASSLEGAVSPLHF; cdr3_nt: TGTGCCAGCAGCTTGGAGGGGGCTGTTTCACCCCTCCACTTT
j_call: TRBJ2-7; v_call: TRBV7-2; clone_size: NA; d_call: TRBD2; cdr3_aa: CASSFGGRASEQYF; cdr3_nt: TGTGCCAGCAGCTTCGGGGGGAGGGCTAGCGAGCAGTACTTC
j_call: TRBJ1-2; v_call: TRBV5-1; clone_size: NA; d_call: TRBD1; cdr3_aa: CASSSGTGGYGYTF; cdr3_nt: TGCGCCAGCAGCTCTGGGACAGGGGGCTATGGCTACACCTTC
j_call: TRBJ1-6; v_call: TRBV28; clone_size: NA; d_call: TRBD1; cdr3_aa: CASGDRRNSPLHF; cdr3_nt: TGTGCCAGTGGGGACAGGCGGAATTCACCCCTCCACTTT
j_call: TRBJ2-2; v_call: TRBV10-3; clone_size: NA; d_call: NA; cdr3_aa: CAIKSGEGDTGELFF; cdr3_nt: TGTGCCATCAAATCAGGGGAGGGGGACACCGGGGAGCTGTTTTTT
j_call: TRBJ1-5; v_call: TRBV19; clone_size: NA; d_call: NA; cdr3_aa: CASSDQTRGTYSNQPQHF; cdr3_nt: TGTGCCAGTAGTGACCAGACCCGGGGGACTTATAGCAATCAGCCCCAGCATTTT
j_call: TRBJ2-2; v_call: TRBV6-6; clone_size: NA; d_call: TRBD2; cdr3_aa: CASGSSGRPGELFF; cdr3_nt: TGTGCCAGCGGGTCAAGCGGGAGGCCCGGGGAGCTGTTTTTT
j_call: TRBJ1-1; v_call: TRBV7-2; clone_size: NA; d_call: NA; cdr3_aa: CASSFQWNTEAFF; cdr3_nt: TGTGCCAGCAGCTTCCAGTGGAACACTGAAGCTTTCTTT
j_call: TRBJ2-1; v_call: TRBV2; clone_size: few; d_call: TRBD2; cdr3_aa: CASSSSGSVINEQFF; cdr3_nt: TGTGCCAGCAGTTCCAGCGGGAGTGTCATAAATGAGCAGTTCTTC
j_call: TRBJ2-6; v_call: TRBV2; clone_size: NA; d_call: NA; cdr3_aa: CASSDTRLSGANVLTF; cdr3_nt: TGTGCCAGCAGTGATACTCGTTTATCTGGGGCCAACGTCCTGACTTTC
j_call: TRBJ1-4; v_call: TRBV28; clone_size: NA; d_call: NA; cdr3_aa: CASSVNRAKVFF; cdr3_nt: TGTGCCAGCAGTGTCAACAGGGCTAAGGTGTTTTTT
j_call: TRBJ2-7; v_call: TRBV11-3; clone_size: NA; d_call: NA; cdr3_aa: CASSSGTAGQQYF; cdr3_nt: TGTGCCAGCAGCTCTGGGACTGCTGGGCAGCAGTACTTC
j_call: TRBJ1-1; v_call: TRBV12-3/TRBV12-4; clone_size: NA; d_call: NA; cdr3_aa: CASSFYEGTEAFF; cdr3_nt: TGTGCCAGCAGTTTTTACGAGGGAACTGAAGCTTTCTTT
j_call: TRBJ2-7; v_call: TRBV5-1; clone_size: NA; d_call: TRBD1; cdr3_aa: CASSLGQGSHEQYF; cdr3_nt: TGCGCCAGCAGCTTGGGACAGGGGAGCCACGAGCAGTACTTC
j_call: TRBJ2-7; v_call: TRBV6-5; clone_size: few; d_call: NA; cdr3_aa: CASSYSGSSYEQYF; cdr3_nt: TGTGCCAGCAGTTACTCAGGGAGCTCCTACGAGCAGTACTTC
j_call: TRBJ2-3; v_call: TRBV5-6; clone_size: NA; d_call: TRBD2; cdr3_aa: CASSLWVAGRTDTQYF; cdr3_nt: TGTGCCAGCAGCTTGTGGGTAGCGGGGCGCACAGATACGCAGTATTTT
j_call: TRBJ2-1; v_call: TRBV6-2/TRBV6-3; clone_size: NA; d_call: TRBD2; cdr3_aa: CASSYPATSGRGEQFF; cdr3_nt: TGTGCCAGCAGTTACCCCGCGACTAGCGGGAGAGGTGAGCAGTTCTTC
j_call: TRBJ2-5; v_call: TRBV2; clone_size: NA; d_call: TRBD2; cdr3_aa: CASSGRLAGLQETQYF; cdr3_nt: TGTGCCAGCAGTGGTCGACTAGCGGGGTTACAAGAGACCCAGTACTTC
j_call: TRBJ1-3; v_call: TRBV6-5; clone_size: NA; d_call: NA; cdr3_aa: CASRLVDRTGNTIYF; cdr3_nt: TGTGCCAGCAGGCTCGTTGACAGAACTGGAAACACCATATATTTT
j_call: TRBJ1-2; v_call: TRBV5-6; clone_size: NA; d_call: TRBD1; cdr3_aa: CASSLGPGDRVYGYTF; cdr3_nt: TGTGCCAGCAGCTTGGGTCCCGGGGACAGGGTCTATGGCTACACCTTC
j_call: TRBJ2-1; v_call: TRBV20-1; clone_size: NA; d_call: NA; cdr3_aa: CSASSAVSDSYNEQFF; cdr3_nt: TGCAGTGCTAGTTCCGCGGTTAGCGACTCCTACAATGAGCAGTTCTTC
j_call: TRBJ1-5; v_call: TRBV5-5; clone_size: few; d_call: NA; cdr3_aa: CASSPTGISNQPQHF; cdr3_nt: TGTGCCAGCAGCCCTACGGGAATTAGCAATCAGCCCCAGCATTTT
j_call: TRBJ1-3; v_call: TRBV28; clone_size: NA; d_call: TRBD1; cdr3_aa: CASTEGDRVGNTIYF; cdr3_nt: TGTGCCAGCACCGAGGGGGACAGGGTCGGAAACACCATATATTTT
j_call: TRBJ2-3; v_call: TRBV19; clone_size: NA; d_call: NA; cdr3_aa: CASSDPARIRDTQYF; cdr3_nt: TGTGCCAGTAGTGATCCTGCGCGGATCCGAGATACGCAGTATTTT
j_call: TRBJ1-6; v_call: TRBV4-1; clone_size: NA; d_call: NA; cdr3_aa: CASSQDRVGNSPLHF; cdr3_nt: TGCGCCAGCAGCCAAGACAGGGTGGGTAATTCACCCCTCCACTTT
j_call: TRBJ2-1; v_call: TRBV5-1; clone_size: NA; d_call: TRBD2; cdr3_aa: CASSLASGSYNEQFF; cdr3_nt: TGCGCCAGCAGCTTGGCTAGCGGCTCCTACAATGAGCAGTTCTTC
j_call: TRBJ2-1; v_call: TRBV7-2; clone_size: NA; d_call: TRBD2; cdr3_aa: CASSLRLATNEQFF; cdr3_nt: TGTGCCAGCAGCTTACGACTAGCGACGAATGAGCAGTTCTTC
j_call: TRBJ1-2; v_call: TRBV5-8; clone_size: few; d_call: NA; cdr3_aa: CASSLRGIQGGYTF; cdr3_nt: TGTGCCAGCAGCTTGAGAGGGATCCAAGGGGGCTACACCTTC
j_call: TRBJ1-5; v_call: TRBV28; clone_size: once; d_call: TRBD1; cdr3_aa: CASRVPGQGKNQPQHF; cdr3_nt: TGTGCCAGCAGGGTCCCGGGACAGGGAAAAAATCAGCCCCAGCATTTT
j_call: TRBJ2-3; v_call: TRBV7-2; clone_size: NA; d_call: TRBD1; cdr3_aa: CASSYDRVPSTDTQYF; cdr3_nt: TGTGCCAGCAGCTACGACAGGGTACCTAGCACAGATACGCAGTATTTT
j_call: TRBJ2-5; v_call: TRBV6-6; clone_size: NA; d_call: TRBD2; cdr3_aa: CASSPSGRNLGGDETQYF; cdr3_nt: TGTGCCAGCAGTCCTAGCGGGAGGAACCTCGGAGGGGACGAGACCCAGTACTTC
j_call: TRBJ2-1; v_call: TRBV11-2; clone_size: NA; d_call: NA; cdr3_aa: CASSLLWSRRNEQFF; cdr3_nt: TGTGCCAGCAGCTTATTGTGGTCGCGGCGGAATGAGCAGTTCTTC
j_call: TRBJ2-7; v_call: TRBV5-1; clone_size: NA; d_call: NA; cdr3_aa: CASSLEANEQYF; cdr3_nt: TGCGCCAGCAGCTTGGAAGCAAACGAGCAGTACTTC
j_call: TRBJ2-2; v_call: TRBV5-6; clone_size: NA; d_call: NA; cdr3_aa: CASSFQASTGELFF; cdr3_nt: TGTGCCAGCAGCTTCCAGGCTTCTACCGGGGAGCTGTTTTTT
j_call: TRBJ1-2; v_call: TRBV4-1; clone_size: NA; d_call: NA; cdr3_aa: CASSQDPQPRNYGYTF; cdr3_nt: TGCGCCAGCAGCCAAGATCCACAGCCAAGAAACTATGGCTACACCTTC
j_call: TRBJ2-5; v_call: TRBV19; clone_size: few; d_call: NA; cdr3_aa: CASSPRRYGQETQYF; cdr3_nt: TGTGCCAGTAGTCCCCGCCGCTACGGTCAAGAGACCCAGTACTTC
j_call: TRBJ2-1; v_call: TRBV27; clone_size: NA; d_call: NA; cdr3_aa: CASSSRLASDFSYNEQFF; cdr3_nt: TGTGCCAGCAGTTCCCGTCTAGCGTCCGACTTCTCCTACAATGAGCAGTTCTTC
j_call: TRBJ2-1; v_call: TRBV5-1; clone_size: NA; d_call: NA; cdr3_aa: CASSSLAAYNEQFF; cdr3_nt: TGCGCCAGCAGTTCTCTAGCAGCCTACAATGAGCAGTTCTTC
j_call: TRBJ2-3; v_call: TRBV24-1; clone_size: NA; d_call: TRBD1; cdr3_aa: CATSDPLGQGVGDTQYF; cdr3_nt: TGTGCCACCAGTGATCCTCTCGGACAGGGGGTTGGAGATACGCAGTATTTT
j_call: TRBJ1-1; v_call: TRBV7-2; clone_size: once; d_call: TRBD1; cdr3_aa: CASSTRDTGAEAFF; cdr3_nt: TGTGCCAGCAGCACCAGGGACACAGGGGCCGAAGCTTTCTTT
j_call: TRBJ2-1; v_call: TRBV27; clone_size: NA; d_call: TRBD1; cdr3_aa: CASSPYTGGDEQFF; cdr3_nt: TGTGCCAGCAGTCCTTACACAGGGGGCGATGAGCAGTTCTTC
j_call: TRBJ2-3; v_call: TRBV3-1/TRBV3-2; clone_size: NA; d_call: TRBD2; cdr3_aa: CASSQDLLAGVGTDTQYF; cdr3_nt: TGTGCCAGCAGCCAAGATTTGCTAGCGGGAGTCGGGACAGATACGCAGTATTTT
j_call: TRBJ1-3; v_call: TRBV9; clone_size: NA; d_call: NA; cdr3_aa: CASSVGSSGNTIYF; cdr3_nt: TGTGCCAGCAGCGTAGGTTCATCTGGAAACACCATATATTTT
j_call: TRBJ2-2; v_call: TRBV19; clone_size: NA; d_call: NA; cdr3_aa: CASSMIGGAGELFF; cdr3_nt: TGTGCCAGTAGTATGATCGGGGGTGCAGGGGAGCTGTTTTTT
j_call: TRBJ2-7; v_call: TRBV27; clone_size: few; d_call: TRBD1; cdr3_aa: CASSTGGGEQYF; cdr3_nt: TGTGCCAGCAGTACAGGGGGTGGCGAGCAGTACTTC
j_call: TRBJ2-3; v_call: TRBV10-1; clone_size: NA; d_call: NA; cdr3_aa: CASSNRAFTDTQYF; cdr3_nt: TGCGCCAGCAGTAACAGGGCTTTCACAGATACGCAGTATTTT